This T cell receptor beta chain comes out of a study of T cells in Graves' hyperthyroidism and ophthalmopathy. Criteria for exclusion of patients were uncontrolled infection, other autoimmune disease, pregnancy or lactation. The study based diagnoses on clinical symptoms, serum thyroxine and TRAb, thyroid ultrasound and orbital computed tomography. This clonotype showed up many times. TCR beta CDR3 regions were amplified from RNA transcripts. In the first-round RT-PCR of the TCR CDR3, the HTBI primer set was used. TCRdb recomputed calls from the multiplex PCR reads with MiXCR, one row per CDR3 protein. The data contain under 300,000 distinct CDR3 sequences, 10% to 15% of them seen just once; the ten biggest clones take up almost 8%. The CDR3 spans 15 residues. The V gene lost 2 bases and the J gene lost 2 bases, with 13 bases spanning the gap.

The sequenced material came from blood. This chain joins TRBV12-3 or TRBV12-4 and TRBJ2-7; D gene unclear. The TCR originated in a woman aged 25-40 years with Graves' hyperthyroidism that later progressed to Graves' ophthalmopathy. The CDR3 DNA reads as TGTGCCAGCAGTTTAATTAACCGGCCCCCCTACGAGCAGTACTTC. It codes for CASSLINRPPYEQYF.